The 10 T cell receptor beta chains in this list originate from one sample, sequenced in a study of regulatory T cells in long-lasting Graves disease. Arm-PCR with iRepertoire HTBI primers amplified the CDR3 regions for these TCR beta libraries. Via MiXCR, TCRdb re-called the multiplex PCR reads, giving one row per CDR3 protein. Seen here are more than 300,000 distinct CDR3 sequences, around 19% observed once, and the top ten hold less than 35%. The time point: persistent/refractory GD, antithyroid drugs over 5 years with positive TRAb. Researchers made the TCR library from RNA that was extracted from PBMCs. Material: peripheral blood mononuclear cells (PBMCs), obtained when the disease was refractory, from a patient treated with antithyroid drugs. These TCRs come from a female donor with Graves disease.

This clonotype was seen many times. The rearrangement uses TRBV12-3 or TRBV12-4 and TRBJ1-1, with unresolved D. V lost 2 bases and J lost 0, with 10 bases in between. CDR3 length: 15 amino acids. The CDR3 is CASSLMAGMNTEAFF. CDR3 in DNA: TGTGCCAGCAGTTTAATGGCAGGCATGAACACTGAAGCTTTCTTT.

The CDR3 is CASSEGTRNQPQHF. The DNA for the CDR3 is TGCGCCAGCAGTGAGGGGACGAGAAATCAGCCCCAGCATTTT. The chain has TRBV10-2 and TRBJ1-5; maybe TRBD1 (5 bases). The CDR3 has 14 amino acids. V lost 2 bases and J lost 4, with 9 bases in between. CDR1 is WSHSY and CDR2 is SAAADI in the germline V gene.

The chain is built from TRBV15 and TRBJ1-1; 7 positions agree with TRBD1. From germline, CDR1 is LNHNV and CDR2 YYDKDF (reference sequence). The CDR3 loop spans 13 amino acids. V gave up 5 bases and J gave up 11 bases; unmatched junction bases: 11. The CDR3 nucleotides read TGTGCCACCAGCGCAAAACAGGGGAGGGTGGCTTTCTTT. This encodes CATSAKQGRVAFF.

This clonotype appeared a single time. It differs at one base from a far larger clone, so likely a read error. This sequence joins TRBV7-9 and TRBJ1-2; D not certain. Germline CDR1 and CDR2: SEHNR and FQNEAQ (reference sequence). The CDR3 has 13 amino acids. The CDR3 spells CTSSDGANYGYTF. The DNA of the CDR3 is TGTACCAGCAGTGATGGGGCTAACTATGGCTACACCTTC. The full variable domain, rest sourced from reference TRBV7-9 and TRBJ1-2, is DTGVSQNPRHKITKRGQNVTFRCDPISEHNRLYWYRQTLGQGPEFLTYFQNEAQLEKSRLLSDRFSAERPKGSFSTLEIQRTEQGDSAMYLCTSSDGANYGYTFGSGTRLTVV.

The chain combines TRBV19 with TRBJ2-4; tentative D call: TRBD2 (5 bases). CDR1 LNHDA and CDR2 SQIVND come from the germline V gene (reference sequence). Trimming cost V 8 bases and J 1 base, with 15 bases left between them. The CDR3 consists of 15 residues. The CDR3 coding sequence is TGTGCCAGTTCCGCCAGCGGTTTGGCCAAAAACATTCAGTACTTC. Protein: CASSASGLAKNIQYF.

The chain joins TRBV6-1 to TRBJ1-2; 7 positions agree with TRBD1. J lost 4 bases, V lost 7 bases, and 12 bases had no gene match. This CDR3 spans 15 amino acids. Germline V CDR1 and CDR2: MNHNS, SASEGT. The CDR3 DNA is TGTGCCAGCATTAAACCGGGCCGACAGGGCTATGGCTACACCTTC. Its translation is CASIKPGRQGYGYTF.

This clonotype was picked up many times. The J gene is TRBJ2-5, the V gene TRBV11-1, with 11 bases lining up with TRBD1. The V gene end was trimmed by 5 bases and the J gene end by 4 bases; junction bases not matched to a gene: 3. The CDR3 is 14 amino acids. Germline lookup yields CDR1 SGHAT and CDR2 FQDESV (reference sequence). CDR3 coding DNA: TGTGCCAGCAGCGCCGGGACAGGGGGAGAGACCCAGTACTTC. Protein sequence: CASSAGTGGETQYF.

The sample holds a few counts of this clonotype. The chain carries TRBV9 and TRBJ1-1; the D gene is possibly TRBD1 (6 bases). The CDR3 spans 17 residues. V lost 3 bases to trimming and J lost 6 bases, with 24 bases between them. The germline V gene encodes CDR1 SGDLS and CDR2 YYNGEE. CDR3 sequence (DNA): TGTGCCAGCAGCGCTGAACAGGGTCCCCTCACACGCTCTGAAGCTTTCTTT. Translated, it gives CASSAEQGPLTRSEAFF.

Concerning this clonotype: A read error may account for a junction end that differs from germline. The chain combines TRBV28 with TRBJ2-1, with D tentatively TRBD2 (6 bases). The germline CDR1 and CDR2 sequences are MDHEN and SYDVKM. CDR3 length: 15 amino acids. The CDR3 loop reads CASTVGLANRNERFF. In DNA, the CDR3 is TGTGCCAGCACAGTCGGTCTAGCGAATAGAAATGAGCGGTTCTTC.

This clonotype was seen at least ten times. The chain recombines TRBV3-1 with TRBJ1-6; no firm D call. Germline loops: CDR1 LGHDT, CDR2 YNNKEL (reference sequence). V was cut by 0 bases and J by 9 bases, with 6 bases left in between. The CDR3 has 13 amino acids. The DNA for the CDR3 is TGTGCCAGCAGCCAAGAGTGGGGTTCACCCCTCCACTTT. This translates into CASSQEWGSPLHF.